This T cell receptor (beta chain) was sequenced in a study of blood T cell repertoires in COVID-19. Study-wide background: Spain, Italy and the United States supplied samples that represented acute and convalescent COVID-19. The cDNA or gDNA used as material had been derived from T cells, B-cell-depleted T cells, or PBMCs.

As originally analysed: Reference gene primers were amplified, and this amplification served to estimate nucleated cell counts. Here immunoSEQ multiplex PCR was the method, and the copy in TCRdb shows in-frame clones only, minus some. D and trimming come from the DNA, and the V and J calls and clone size come from that table. The table shows 25,000 or so clones, with about 94% occurring only once. Trimming shortened V by 4 bases and J by 4 bases, and 14 bases separated the two germline ends. The CDR3 is 15 amino acids. Per the germline V gene, CDR1 is MNHEY and CDR2 is SVGAGI. The sample holds one count of this clone.

Sample: peripheral blood. The chain employs TRBV6-5 and TRBJ1-5; TRBD1 is a possible D gene (5 bases). This receptor was identified in a human donor with active COVID-19. The donor label of this sample is uncertain. As DNA, the CDR3 is TGTGCCAGCAGTTCGTCGGGGGGAGGTAATCAGCCCCAGCATTTT. Encoded protein: CASSSSGGGNQPQHF.